Each of the 4 T cell receptor beta chains below was sequenced from the same sample in a study of blood T cells in healthy people across ages. It was with a sample-barcoded 5' primer and a J-beta primer mix that a second PCR of roughly 7 to 12 cycles was run. TCRdb re-analysed the 5' RACE reads in MiXCR, keeping a single row per CDR3 protein. Among about 970,000 distinct CDR3 sequences listed, roughly half were seen once. The sample comprised blood. These receptors were collected from an older woman in good health.

The chain combines TRBV6-1 with TRBJ2-3; 10 nucleotides match TRBD2. After removal of 4 bases from V and 6 bases from J, the junction contained 16 bases not matched to a gene. Germline V gene sequence: CDR1 MNHNS, CDR2 SASEGT. This CDR3 is built from 18 residues. CDR3 region: CASSGLQVLAGEGDTQYF. CDR3 sequence (DNA): TGTGCCAGCAGTGGCCTACAGGTCCTAGCGGGAGAAGGGGATACGCAGTATTTT.

The chain has TRBV29-1 and TRBJ2-1; a possible D gene is TRBD2 (6 bases). The V end lost 6 bases, the J end lost 9 bases, and 15 bases lay between the germline ends. This CDR3 spans 12 amino acids. Germline V lookup: CDR1 SQVTM, CDR2 ANQGSEA. CDR3 loop: CSVWMREVEQFF. The CDR3 nucleotides are TGCAGCGTCTGGATGAGGGAGGTTGAGCAGTTCTTC.

The chain couples TRBV3-1 to TRBJ2-1, with TRBD2 identical over 8 bases. CDR1 and CDR2 from the germline V gene are LGHDT and YNNKEL (reference sequence). V was pared by 1 base and J by 15 bases, with 14 bases of the junction left unmatched. CDR3 length equals 15 residues. Here the CDR3 reads CASSQVWAGGFGAFF. As DNA, the CDR3 is TGTGCCAGCAGCCAAGTGTGGGCGGGAGGATTTGGCGCGTTCTTC.

The V gene is TRBV20-1, the J gene TRBJ2-7, with D perhaps TRBD1 (6 bases). Germline CDR1 reads DFQATT; CDR2 reads SNEGSKA (reference sequence). The V and J ends lost 8 bases and 0 bases respectively, with 11 bases between them. The CDR3 length is 12 residues. The CDR3 here is CSPQGSSYEQYF. CDR3 bases: TGCAGTCCTCAGGGGAGCTCCTACGAGCAGTACTTC.